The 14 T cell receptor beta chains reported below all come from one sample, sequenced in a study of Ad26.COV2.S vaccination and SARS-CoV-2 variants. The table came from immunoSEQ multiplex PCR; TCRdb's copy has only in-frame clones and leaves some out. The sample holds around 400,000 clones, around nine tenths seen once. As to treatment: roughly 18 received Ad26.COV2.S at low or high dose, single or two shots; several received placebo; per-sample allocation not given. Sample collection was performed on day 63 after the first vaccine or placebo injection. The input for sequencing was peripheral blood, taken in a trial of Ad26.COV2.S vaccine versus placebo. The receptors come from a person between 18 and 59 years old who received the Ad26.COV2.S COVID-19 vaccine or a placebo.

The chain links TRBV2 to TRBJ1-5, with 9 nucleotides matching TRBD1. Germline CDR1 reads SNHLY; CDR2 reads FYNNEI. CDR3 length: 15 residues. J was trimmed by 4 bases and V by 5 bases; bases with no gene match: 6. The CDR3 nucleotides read TGTGCCAGCAGTAAGACAGGACAGGGGAATCAGCCCCAGCATTTT. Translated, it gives CASSKTGQGNQPQHF.

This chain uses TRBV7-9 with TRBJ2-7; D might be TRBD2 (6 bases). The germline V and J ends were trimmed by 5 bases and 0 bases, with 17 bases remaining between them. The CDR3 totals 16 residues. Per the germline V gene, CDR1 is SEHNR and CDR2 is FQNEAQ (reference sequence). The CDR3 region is CASSPPSGQSSYEQYF. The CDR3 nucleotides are TGTGCCAGCAGCCCTCCCAGCGGGCAAAGCTCCTACGAGCAGTACTTC. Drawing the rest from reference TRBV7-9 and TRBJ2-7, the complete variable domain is DTGVSQNPRHKITKRGQNVTFRCDPISEHNRLYWYRQTLGQGPEFLTYFQNEAQLEKSRLLSDRFSAERPKGSFSTLEIQRTEQGDSAMYLCASSPPSGQSSYEQYFGPGTRLTVT.

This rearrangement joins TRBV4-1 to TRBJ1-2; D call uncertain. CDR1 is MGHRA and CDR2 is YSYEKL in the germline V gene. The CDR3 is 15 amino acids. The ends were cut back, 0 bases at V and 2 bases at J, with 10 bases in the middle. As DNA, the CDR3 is TGCGCCAGCAGCCAAGAAATATACCAAAACTATGGCTACACCTTC. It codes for CASSQEIYQNYGYTF.

The CDR3 spells CASSLDGTSGRENEQFF. Here the CDR3 DNA reads TGTGCCAGCAGCTTAGACGGGACTAGCGGGAGGGAGAACGAGCAGTTCTTC. The chain uses TRBV7-9 and TRBJ2-1, with TRBD2 matching over 16 bases. The trim removed 1 base at V and 10 bases at J, leaving 7 bases unmatched. Germline values: CDR1 SEHNR, CDR2 FQNEAQ (reference sequence). There are 17 residues in the CDR3.

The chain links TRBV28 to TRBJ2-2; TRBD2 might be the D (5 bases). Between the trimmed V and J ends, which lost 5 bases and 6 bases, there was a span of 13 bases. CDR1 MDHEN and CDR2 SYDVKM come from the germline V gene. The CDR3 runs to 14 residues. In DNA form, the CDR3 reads TGTGCCAGCAGTAATATGGGCGGGTCCGGGGAGCTGTTTTTT. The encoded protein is CASSNMGGSGELFF.

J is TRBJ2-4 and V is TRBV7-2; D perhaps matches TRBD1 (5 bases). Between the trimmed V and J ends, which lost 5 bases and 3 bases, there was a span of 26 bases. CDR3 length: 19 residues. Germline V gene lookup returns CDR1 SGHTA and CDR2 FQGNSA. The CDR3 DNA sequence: TGTGCCAGCAGCGCATATTTTCAGGGATCCCCTTATGGCAAAAACATTCAGTACTTC. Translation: CASSAYFQGSPYGKNIQYF. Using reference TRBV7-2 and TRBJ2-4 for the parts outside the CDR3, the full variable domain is GAGVSQSPSNKVTEKGKDVELRCDPISGHTALYWYRQSLGQGLEFLIYFQGNSAPDKSGLPSDRFSAERTGGSVSTLTIQRTQQEDSAVYLCASSAYFQGSPYGKNIQYFGAGTRLSVL.

The CDR3 coding sequence is TGTGCCAGCAGTGAAATTCAGGGGGGCGGGGAGCTGTTTTTT. Translated: CASSEIQGGGELFF. The chain joins TRBV2 to TRBJ2-2; D might be TRBD1 (7 bases). CDR3 size: 14 residues. Germline lookup yields CDR1 SNHLY and CDR2 FYNNEI. The V gene lost 2 bases and the J gene lost 7 bases, with 11 bases spanning the gap.

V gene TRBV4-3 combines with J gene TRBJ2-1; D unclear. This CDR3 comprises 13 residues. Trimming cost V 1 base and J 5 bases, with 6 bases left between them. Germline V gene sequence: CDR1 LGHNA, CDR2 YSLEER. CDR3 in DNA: TGCGCCAGCAGCCAAGTCCAGAACAATGAGCAGTTCTTC. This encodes CASSQVQNNEQFF.

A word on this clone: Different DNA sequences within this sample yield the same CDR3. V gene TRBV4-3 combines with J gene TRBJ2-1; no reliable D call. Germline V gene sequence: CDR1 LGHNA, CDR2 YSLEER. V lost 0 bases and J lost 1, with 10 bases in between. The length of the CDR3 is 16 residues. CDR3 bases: TGCGCCAGCAGCCAAGATGGCGTTGGGTCCTACAATGAGCAGTTCTTC. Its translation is CASSQDGVGSYNEQFF.

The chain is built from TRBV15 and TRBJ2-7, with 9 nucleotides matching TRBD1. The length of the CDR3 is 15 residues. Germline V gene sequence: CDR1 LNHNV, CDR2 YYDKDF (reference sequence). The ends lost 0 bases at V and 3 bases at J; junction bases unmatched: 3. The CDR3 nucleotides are TGTGCCACCAGCAGAGAAGGACAGGGGAGCTACGAGCAGTACTTC. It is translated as CATSREGQGSYEQYF.

As DNA, the CDR3 is TGTGCCAGCAGCTCGGACAGGGAGGTCTGGTCGGGCTACACCTTC. This sequence encodes CASSSDREVWSGYTF. The rearrangement uses TRBV27 and TRBJ1-2; TRBD1 matches at 8 bases. Germline trimming cut 6 bases from V and 8 bases from J; bases unmatched to any gene: 14. CDR3 length: 15 amino acids. The germline gives CDR1 MNHEY, CDR2 SMNVEV (reference sequence).

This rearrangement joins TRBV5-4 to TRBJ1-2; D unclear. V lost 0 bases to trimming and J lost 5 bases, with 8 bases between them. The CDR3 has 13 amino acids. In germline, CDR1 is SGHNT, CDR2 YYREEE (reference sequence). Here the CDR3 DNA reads TGTGCCAGCAGCTTGGACAGTTCTTATGGCTACACCTTC. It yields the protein CASSLDSSYGYTF.

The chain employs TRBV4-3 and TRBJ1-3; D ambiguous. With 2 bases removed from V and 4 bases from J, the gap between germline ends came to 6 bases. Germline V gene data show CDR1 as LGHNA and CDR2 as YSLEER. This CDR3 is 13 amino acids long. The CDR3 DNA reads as TGCGCCAGCAGCCAATATTCAGGAAACACCATATATTTT. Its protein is CASSQYSGNTIYF.

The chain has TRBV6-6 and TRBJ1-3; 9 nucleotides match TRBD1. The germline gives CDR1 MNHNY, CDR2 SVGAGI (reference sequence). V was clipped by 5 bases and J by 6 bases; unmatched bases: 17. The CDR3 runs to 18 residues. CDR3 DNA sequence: TGTGCCAGCAGTCGTCCCCTGTCCGGGACAGGGCCCGAAAACACCATATATTTT. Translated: CASSRPLSGTGPENTIYF.